The present entry profiles one T cell receptor (beta chain) with its context. Antigen: not known. V was clipped by 8 bases and J by 4 bases, with 11 bases between them. The CDR3 spans 13 residues. Germline CDR1 is MGHRA and CDR2 is YSYEKL. The run of the v3.0 immunoSEQ assay was at survey level. Profiling relied on immunoSEQ multiplex PCR, and the TCRdb table lists in-frame clones only, not all of them. Here the sample spans fewer than 25,000 clones, about 78% being singletons. The entry originates in a study of long-term antiretroviral therapy in people with HIV. Study as a whole: The earliest samples predate the 2015 immediate-ART recommendation by about a decade. Study-wide results and caveats: ART adherence was not documented, and neither viral resistance nor therapy changes had any data.

HIV-positive participants were all treated in the United States. The samples comprised about 0.95-11 million cryopreserved PBMC ahead of DNA extraction. The J gene is TRBJ2-2, the V gene TRBV4-1; D is ambiguous. The sequencing here drew on unsorted PBMCs, taken 2.9 years after starting antiretroviral therapy. The clonotype comes from a woman aged 30 to 39 with HIV. For the CDR3, the DNA is TGCGCCAGCCTTGCCCTACCCACCGGGGAGCTGTTTTTT. This sequence encodes CASLALPTGELFF.